This T cell receptor beta chain emerged from a study of blood T cell repertoires in COVID-19. Germline V gene data show CDR1 as SNHLY and CDR2 as FYNNEI. With 7 bases clipped from V and 2 bases from J, the junction kept 3 bases outside the gene matches. This CDR3 has 14 amino acids. Sequenced by immunoSEQ multiplex PCR; TCRdb stores in-frame clones only, minus some. The data hold tens of thousands of clones, with 80% to 85% observed a single time. Material: peripheral blood. The clonotype was recovered from a woman aged 55-69 years with acute or convalescent COVID-19. The chain combines TRBV2 with TRBJ2-3; 10 bases are shared with TRBD2. For the CDR3, the DNA is TGTGCCAGCAACCTAGCGGGGGCCACAGATACGCAGTATTTT. It is translated as CASNLAGATDTQYF.